Shown below are 8 T cell receptor beta chains from a single sample sequenced in a study of technical replicates of blood from four donors. Assay: immunoSEQ multiplex PCR; the TCRdb copy retains only in-frame clones and omits some. Of tens of thousands of clones in the sample, nearly 95% were seen once. Material: T cells isolated from PBMCs. The source is a human donor in good health.

The rearrangement links TRBV19 to TRBJ2-2; TRBD2 aligns across 9 bases. Germline CDR1 and CDR2: LNHDA and SQIVND (reference sequence). The junction had 7 bases not matched to a gene; V was cut back by 7 bases and J by 4 bases. The CDR3 runs to 15 residues. The CDR3 sequence is CASNWREGLTGELFF. CDR3 coding DNA: TGTGCCAGTAATTGGCGGGAGGGCCTCACCGGGGAGCTGTTTTTT.

The genes are TRBV7-3 and TRBJ2-5, with D perhaps matching TRBD2 (5 bases). Germline-derived CDR1 and CDR2 are SGHTA and FQGTGA. The V and J ends lost 5 bases and 0 bases respectively, with 7 bases between them. This CDR3 contains 13 residues. CDR3 protein: CASSPGNQETQYF. The CDR3 DNA reads as TGTGCCAGCAGCCCCGGGAACCAAGAGACCCAGTACTTC.

The chain couples TRBV7-2 to TRBJ2-1, with D unresolved. The germline V and J ends were trimmed by 6 bases and 5 bases, with 14 bases remaining between them. CDR3 length: 14 amino acids. Per the germline V gene, CDR1 is SGHTA and CDR2 is FQGNSA. The CDR3 is CASSPSRLNNEQFF. CDR3 DNA: TGTGCCAGCAGTCCCTCGCGTTTGAACAATGAGCAGTTCTTC.

The chain employs TRBV7-2 and TRBJ2-2; 8 bases are shared with TRBD2. This CDR3 has 15 amino acids. Germline assignment: CDR1 SGHTA and CDR2 FQGNSA. V gave up 1 base and J gave up 4 bases; unmatched junction bases: 2. The CDR3 protein is CASSLVAGGTGELFF. The CDR3 nucleotides are TGTGCCAGCAGCTTAGTCGCGGGGGGCACCGGGGAGCTGTTTTTT.

The CDR3 here is CASSVIGEVVSGNTIYF. Written as DNA, the CDR3 is TGTGCCAGCAGCGTAATTGGTGAGGTCGTCTCTGGAAACACCATATATTTT. This chain connects TRBV9 to TRBJ1-3; no firm D call. The germline V gene has CDR1 SGDLS and CDR2 YYNGEE. V lost 1 base to trimming and J lost 0 bases, with 14 bases between them. The CDR3 consists of 17 residues.

This chain joins TRBV7-6 and TRBJ2-1; D is uncertain. Germline V lookup: CDR1 SGHVS, CDR2 FNYEAQ. V was shortened by 1 base and J by 6 bases, with 7 bases between the two germline ends. The CDR3 runs 13 residues. The CDR3 protein is CASSLDRANEQFF. CDR3 DNA sequence: TGTGCCAGCAGCTTAGACAGAGCCAATGAGCAGTTCTTC.

This chain joins TRBV5-4 and TRBJ1-1, with D unclear. This CDR3 has 12 amino acids. Trimming stripped 4 bases from V and 8 bases from J, with 12 bases between. CDR1 and CDR2 from the germline V gene are SGHNT and YYREEE (reference sequence). The CDR3 is CASSVNGMEAFF. CDR3 DNA: TGTGCCAGCAGCGTAAACGGGATGGAAGCTTTCTTT. The whole variable domain, filled in from reference TRBV5-4 and TRBJ1-1, reads ETGVTQSPTHLIKTRGQQVTLRCSSQSGHNTVSWYQQALGQGPQFIFQYYREEENGRGNFPPRFSGLQFPNYSSELNVNALELDDSALYLCASSVNGMEAFFGQGTRLTVV.

The chain uses TRBV19 and TRBJ2-3; D is uncertain. The CDR3 length is 12 residues. Trimming stripped 5 bases from V and 0 bases from J, with 3 bases between. Germline-derived CDR1 and CDR2 are LNHDA and SQIVND (reference sequence). The CDR3 coding sequence is TGTGCCAGTAGTGCGAGCACAGATACGCAGTATTTT. Translation: CASSASTDTQYF.